This record looks at one T cell receptor beta chain sequence and its context. The target antigen is unknown. PCR primers comprised 60 Vbeta and 13 Jbeta primers. The method was immunoSEQ multiplex PCR; TCRdb's version includes in-frame clones alone and lacks a portion of them. The sample contains around 110,000 clones, around three quarters of which appear only once. This entry is derived from a study of cytomegalovirus exposure and HLA in healthy donors. General observations from the study: HLA alleles showed associations with 15,000 to 20,000 TCR beta sequences in a later analysis, at a 0.05 false discovery rate. Links to common viral pathogens appeared, in a later analysis, for several of the most significant clusters. TCR beta chain V- and J-gene trimming was linked, in a later analysis, to a missense variant in DCLRE1C. Relative to the roughly 690-donor mean, N-insertions were reportedly fewer in an Asian-associated ancestry cluster in a later analysis.

The sample was PBMCs. The TCR was taken from a young man in good health and CMV-seropositive.

Written as DNA, the CDR3 is TGCGCCAGCAGCCAATGGAGGGGAGAGACCCAGTACTTC. Residues: CASSQWRGETQYF. The rearrangement uses TRBV4-1 and TRBJ2-5, with D tentatively TRBD2 (6 bases). The CDR3 covers 13 residues. From germline, CDR1 is MGHRA and CDR2 YSYEKL. The V end was cut by 2 bases, the J end by 4 bases, with 8 bases between.